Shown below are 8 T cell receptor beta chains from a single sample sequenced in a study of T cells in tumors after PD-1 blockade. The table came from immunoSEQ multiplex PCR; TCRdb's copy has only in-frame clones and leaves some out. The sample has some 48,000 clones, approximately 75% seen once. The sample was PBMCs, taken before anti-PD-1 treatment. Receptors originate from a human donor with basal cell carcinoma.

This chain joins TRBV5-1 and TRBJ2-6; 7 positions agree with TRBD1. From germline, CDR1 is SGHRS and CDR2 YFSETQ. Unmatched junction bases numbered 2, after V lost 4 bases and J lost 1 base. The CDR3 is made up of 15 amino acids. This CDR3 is CASSETGSGANVLTF. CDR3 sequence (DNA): TGCGCCAGCAGCGAGACAGGGTCTGGGGCCAACGTCCTGACTTTC.

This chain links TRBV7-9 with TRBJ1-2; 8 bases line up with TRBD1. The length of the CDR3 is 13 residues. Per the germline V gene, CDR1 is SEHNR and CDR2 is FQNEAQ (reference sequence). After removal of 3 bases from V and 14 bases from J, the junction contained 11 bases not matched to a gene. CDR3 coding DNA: TGTGCCAGCAGCTTGGGAGGACAGGGATCTAAAACCTTC. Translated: CASSLGGQGSKTF.

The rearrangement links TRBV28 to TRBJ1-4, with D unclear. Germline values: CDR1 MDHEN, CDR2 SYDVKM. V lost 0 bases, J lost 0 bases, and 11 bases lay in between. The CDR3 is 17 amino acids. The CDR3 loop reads CASSLWGRPATNEKLFF. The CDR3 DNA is TGTGCCAGCAGTTTATGGGGCAGGCCAGCAACTAATGAAAAACTGTTTTTT.

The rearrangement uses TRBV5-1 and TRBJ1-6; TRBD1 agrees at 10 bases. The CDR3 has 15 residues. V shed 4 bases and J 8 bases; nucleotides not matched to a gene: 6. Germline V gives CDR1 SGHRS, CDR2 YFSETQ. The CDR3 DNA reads TGCGCCAGCAGCACCACCGGGACAGGGGATTCACCCCTCCACTTT. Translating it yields CASSTTGTGDSPLHF. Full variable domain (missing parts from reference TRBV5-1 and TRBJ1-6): KAGVTQTPRYLIKTRGQQVTLSCSPISGHRSVSWYQQTPGQGLQFLFEYFSETQRNKGNFPGRFSGRQFSNSRSEMNVSTLELGDSALYLCASSTTGTGDSPLHFGNGTRLTVT.

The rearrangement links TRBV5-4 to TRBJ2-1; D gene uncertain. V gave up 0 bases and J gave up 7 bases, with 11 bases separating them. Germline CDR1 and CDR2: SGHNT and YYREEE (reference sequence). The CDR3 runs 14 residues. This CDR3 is CASSLGGSRNEQFF. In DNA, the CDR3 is TGTGCCAGCAGCTTGGGTGGTAGTAGGAATGAGCAGTTCTTC.

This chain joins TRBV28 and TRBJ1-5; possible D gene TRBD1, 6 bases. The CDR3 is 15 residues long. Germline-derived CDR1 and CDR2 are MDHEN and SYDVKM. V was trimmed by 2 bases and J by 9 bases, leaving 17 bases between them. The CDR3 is CASSLESTGNSPQHF. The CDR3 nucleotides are TGTGCCAGCAGTTTAGAATCGACAGGCAATTCGCCCCAGCATTTT.

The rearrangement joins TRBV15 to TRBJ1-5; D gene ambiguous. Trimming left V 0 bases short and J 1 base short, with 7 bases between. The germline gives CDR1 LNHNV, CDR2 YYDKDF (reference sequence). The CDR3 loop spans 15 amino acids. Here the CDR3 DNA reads TGTGCCACCAGCAGAGACGTAAGGAGCAATCAGCCCCAGCATTTT. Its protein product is CATSRDVRSNQPQHF.

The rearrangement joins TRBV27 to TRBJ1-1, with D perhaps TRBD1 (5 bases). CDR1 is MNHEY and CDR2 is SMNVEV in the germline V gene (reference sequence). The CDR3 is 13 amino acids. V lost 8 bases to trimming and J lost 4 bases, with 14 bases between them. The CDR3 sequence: CASSQGIVTEAFF. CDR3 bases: TGTGCCAGCTCTCAGGGTATAGTCACTGAAGCTTTCTTT.